The 9 T cell receptor beta chains below all came from one sample that was sequenced in a study of blood T cell repertoires in COVID-19. The assay was immunoSEQ multiplex PCR, and TCRdb's table has in-frame clones only and misses some. There are about 130,000 clones in the sample; roughly four fifths occur only once, and more than 10% lies in the top ten. Sequences were obtained from peripheral blood. The receptors stem from a human donor in a cohort sampled during active COVID-19.

This chain links TRBV6-5 with TRBJ2-5; D may be TRBD2 (6 bases). This CDR3 spans 13 amino acids. The V gene's germline CDR1 is MNHEY and CDR2 SVGAGI. Between the trimmed V and J ends, which lost 8 bases and 5 bases, there was a span of 15 bases. CDR3 coding DNA: TGTGCCAGCGGAGGGGACGGCGTGGAGACCCAGTACTTC. It yields the protein CASGGDGVETQYF.

This sequence joins TRBV6-1 and TRBJ2-5, with 11 bases identical to TRBD2. Germline V gives CDR1 MNHNS, CDR2 SASEGT. The CDR3 has 17 residues. Trimming cost V 2 bases and J 7 bases; bases outside gene matches: 12. CDR3 DNA: TGTGCCAGCAGTGAAAGGGCTAGCGGGGGGCCCGGGGGGACCCAGTACTTC. It codes for CASSERASGGPGGTQYF.

As to this clone: This specimen includes other DNA sequences encoding the same CDR3. The rearrangement uses TRBV6-2 or TRBV6-3 and TRBJ2-7, with D perhaps matching TRBD1 (5 bases). The CDR3 is made up of 12 amino acids. The germline V gene has CDR1 MNHEY and CDR2 SVGEGT. Between the trimmed V and J ends, which lost 4 bases and 4 bases, there was a span of 8 bases. The CDR3 region is CASSSQGYEQYF. The CDR3 DNA reads as TGTGCCAGCAGTTCCCAGGGTTACGAGCAGTACTTC.

This clone was observed once. The chain has TRBV6-1 and TRBJ2-5, with 11 positions matching TRBD2. CDR1 and CDR2 (germline): MNHNS, SASEGT. Trimming at V came to 3 bases and at J to 4 bases, leaving 4 bases not matched to a gene. The CDR3 contains 15 residues. The CDR3: CASSDWLAGGETQYF. Here the CDR3 DNA reads TGTGCCAGCAGTGATTGGCTAGCGGGAGGAGAGACCCAGTACTTC.

This clone was seen repeatedly, ten times or more. The CDR3 sequence is CASSQDLRTVTSGANVLTF. CDR3 coding DNA: TGTGCCAGCAGCCAAGATCTGAGGACAGTGACCTCTGGGGCCAACGTCCTGACTTTC. V is TRBV4-2 and J is TRBJ2-6, with D maybe TRBD1 (6 bases). The CDR3 contains 19 residues. Trimming left V 0 bases short and J 0 bases short, with 15 bases between. Germline V gives CDR1 LGHNA, CDR2 YNFKEQ.

The chain links TRBV12-3 or TRBV12-4 to TRBJ1-4, with a weak D call TRBD1 (5 bases). There are 12 residues in the CDR3. Trimming removed 6 bases at V and 8 bases at J, with 10 bases between. CDR3 nucleotide sequence: TGTGCCAGCAGCCTCAACAGGGAAAAACTGTTTTTT. The encoded protein is CASSLNREKLFF.

This clone was observed a single time. The chain recombines TRBV21-1 with TRBJ2-7; TRBD1 was called by the table and not checked on the DNA. TRBV21-1 is reported as a pseudogene. The CDR3 runs to 19 residues. CDR3 DNA sequence: TGTGCCAGCAGCGTTAATACTTTAGAACGGGGACAGACGTCCTACGAGCAGTACTTC. Translation gives CASSVNTLERGQTSYEQYF.

CDR3 amino acids: CASSYPGLAAHYEQYF. As DNA, the CDR3 is TGTGCCAGCAGTTACCCGGGACTAGCGGCACACTACGAGCAGTACTTC. The V gene is TRBV6-6, the J gene TRBJ2-7, with 11 bases aligning to TRBD2. Trimming at V came to 2 bases and at J to 3 bases, leaving 6 bases not matched to a gene. CDR1 and CDR2 (germline): MNHNY, SVGAGI (reference sequence). This CDR3 is built from 16 residues.

The rearrangement uses TRBV6-2 or TRBV6-3 and TRBJ1-5, with 9 bases lining up with TRBD1. Germline lookup yields CDR1 MNHEY and CDR2 SVGEGT. V lost 5 bases, J lost 6 bases, and 8 bases stayed unmatched. This CDR3 spans 15 amino acids. This chain's CDR3 is CASSLQGATGQPQHF. CDR3 sequence (DNA): TGTGCCAGCAGTCTACAGGGGGCGACGGGTCAGCCCCAGCATTTT.